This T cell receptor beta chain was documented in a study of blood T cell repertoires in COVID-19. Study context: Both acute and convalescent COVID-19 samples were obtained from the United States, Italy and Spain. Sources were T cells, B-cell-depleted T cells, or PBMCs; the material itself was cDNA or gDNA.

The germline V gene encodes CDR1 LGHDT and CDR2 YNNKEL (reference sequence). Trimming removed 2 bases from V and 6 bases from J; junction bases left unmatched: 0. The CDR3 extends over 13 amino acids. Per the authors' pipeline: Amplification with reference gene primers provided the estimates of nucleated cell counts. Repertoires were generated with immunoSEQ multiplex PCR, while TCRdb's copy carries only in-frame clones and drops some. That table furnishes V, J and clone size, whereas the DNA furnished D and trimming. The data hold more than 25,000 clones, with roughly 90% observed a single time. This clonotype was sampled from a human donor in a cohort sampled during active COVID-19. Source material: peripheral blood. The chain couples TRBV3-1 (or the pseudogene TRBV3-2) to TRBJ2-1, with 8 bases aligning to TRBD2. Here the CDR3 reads CASSQLAGNEQFF. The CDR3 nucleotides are TGTGCCAGCAGCCAACTAGCGGGCAATGAGCAGTTCTTC.